These 26 T cell receptor beta chains were sequenced from one sample in a study of T cell responses to AZD1222 COVID-19 vaccine. TCRdb's copy holds only in-frame clones and misses some; the assay was immunoSEQ multiplex PCR. The sample records about 160,000 clones, 92% being singletons. The sequencing here drew on peripheral blood, taken on day 0 of MenACWY control vaccination. Every receptor here comes from an adult in good health.

In this sample, this clone turned up once. The rearrangement joins TRBV6-5 to TRBJ1-5; D is perhaps TRBD1 (5 bases). CDR3 length: 14 amino acids. V was clipped by 5 bases and J by 6 bases, with 14 bases between them. Germline-derived CDR1 and CDR2 are MNHEY and SVGAGI. CDR3 nucleotides: TGTGCCAGCAGTAATCGGGGGAGGGGTCAGCCCCAGCATTTT. Amino acid sequence: CASSNRGRGQPQHF.

The chain recombines TRBV18 with TRBJ1-1; weak D call: TRBD1 (5 bases). Trimming took off 9 bases at V and 0 bases at J, with 11 bases between the two ends. The CDR3 has 13 amino acids. The germline gives CDR1 KGHSH, CDR2 LQKENI. In DNA form, the CDR3 reads TGTGCCAGTAGCGAGGGGATGAACACTGAAGCTTTCTTT. As protein: CASSEGMNTEAFF. The whole variable domain, remainder taken from reference TRBV18 and TRBJ1-1, is NAGVMQNPRHLVRRRGQEARLRCSPMKGHSHVYWYRQLPEEGLKFMVYLQKENIIDESGMPKERFSAEFPKEGPSILRIQQVVRGDSAAYFCASSEGMNTEAFFGQGTRLTVV.

The V gene is TRBV29-1, the J gene TRBJ2-6; D gene ambiguous. The germline V gene encodes CDR1 SQVTM and CDR2 ANQGSEA. The V end lost 5 bases, the J end lost 0 bases, and 2 bases lay between the germline ends. The CDR3 is 12 residues long. In DNA, the CDR3 is TGCAGCGTTCGCTCTGGGGCCAACGTCCTGACTTTC. This translates into CSVRSGANVLTF.

This chain connects TRBV5-6 to TRBJ2-5; 9 bases line up with TRBD2. Trimming at V came to 1 base and at J to 4 bases, leaving 5 bases not matched to a gene. From germline, CDR1 is SGHDT and CDR2 YYEEEE. This CDR3 has 15 residues. The DNA of the CDR3 is TGTGCCAGCAGCTTGAGCGGGGGGCGAAGAGAGACCCAGTACTTC. Translation gives CASSLSGGRRETQYF.

The V gene is TRBV5-1, the J gene TRBJ2-3; the match to TRBD2 covers 13 bases. CDR1 and CDR2 (germline): SGHRS, YFSETQ. The CDR3 is 16 amino acids. With 4 bases clipped from V and 3 bases from J, the junction kept 5 bases outside the gene matches. DNA of the CDR3: TGCGCCAGCAGCCTCCGGACTAGCGGGAGTACAGATACGCAGTATTTT. Amino acid sequence: CASSLRTSGSTDTQYF.

The chain uses TRBV9 and TRBJ2-1; D tentatively reads TRBD1 or TRBD2 (6 bases each). Germline CDR1 is SGDLS and CDR2 is YYNGEE. The CDR3 totals 17 residues. Trimming stripped 0 bases from V and 8 bases from J, with 21 bases between. The CDR3 DNA sequence: TGTGCCAGCAGCGTAGAAGTCAACAGGGAGGACCTTGATGAGCAGTTCTTC. It yields the protein CASSVEVNREDLDEQFF.

This chain uses TRBV19 with TRBJ2-3; TRBD1 might be the D (5 bases). The CDR3 totals 17 residues. Germline CDR1 is LNHDA and CDR2 is SQIVND (reference sequence). V was pared by 0 bases and J by 0 bases, with 13 bases between. CDR3 amino acids: CASSIDFRGRSTDTQYF. The CDR3, as DNA: TGTGCCAGTAGTATAGATTTTAGGGGTCGGAGCACAGATACGCAGTATTTT.

The chain recombines TRBV9 with TRBJ2-2; 10 positions agree with TRBD2. Germline lookup yields CDR1 SGDLS and CDR2 YYNGEE. This CDR3 is built from 17 residues. V lost 0 bases and J lost 4; bases outside the gene matches: 6. Here the CDR3 reads CASSVDPAGGPTGELFF. CDR3 nucleotide sequence: TGTGCCAGCAGCGTAGATCCAGCGGGAGGGCCCACCGGGGAGCTGTTTTTT.

This clone has just a few counts. The chain couples TRBV18 to TRBJ2-2; 8 bases agree with TRBD2. The trim removed 5 bases at V and 0 bases at J, leaving 5 bases unmatched. In germline, CDR1 is KGHSH, CDR2 LQKENI. The CDR3 has 16 amino acids. The CDR3 spells CASSSSAGANTGELFF. CDR3 coding DNA: TGTGCCAGCTCATCATCAGCGGGAGCGAACACCGGGGAGCTGTTTTTT.

V is TRBV19 and J is TRBJ1-2; D gene unclear. Trimming cost V 5 bases and J 2 bases, with 15 bases left between them. Germline V lookup: CDR1 LNHDA, CDR2 SQIVND (reference sequence). CDR3 size: 15 residues. DNA for the CDR3: TGTGCCAGTAGTGTTTACACCCACTTCAACTATGGCTACACCTTC. Translated: CASSVYTHFNYGYTF.

The chain links TRBV6-5 to TRBJ1-6; no definite D call. V dropped 1 base and J dropped 8 bases, with 6 bases sitting between them. CDR1 and CDR2 (germline): MNHEY, SVGAGI. CDR3 length equals 13 residues. DNA for the CDR3: TGTGCCAGCAGTTACTACGGTGATTCACCCCTCCACTTT. Its translation: CASSYYGDSPLHF.

This sequence joins TRBV28 and TRBJ2-7; D is perhaps TRBD1 (5 bases). The length of the CDR3 is 14 residues. V was shortened by 2 bases and J by 3 bases, with 11 bases between the two germline ends. The V gene's germline CDR1 is MDHEN and CDR2 SYDVKM. This chain's CDR3 is CASSLLTVNYEQYF. DNA of the CDR3: TGTGCCAGCAGTTTACTGACAGTGAACTACGAGCAGTACTTC.

The chain links TRBV9 to TRBJ2-7; 7 bases fit TRBD2. The length of the CDR3 is 14 residues. V lost 3 bases and J lost 1; bases outside the gene matches: 4. The germline V gene encodes CDR1 SGDLS and CDR2 YYNGEE. Written as DNA, the CDR3 is TGTGCCAGCAGCGCTGCGGGAGCATCCTACGAGCAGTACTTC. Its protein is CASSAAGASYEQYF. Variable domain in full (rest from reference TRBV9 and TRBJ2-7): DSGVTQTPKHLITATGQRVTLRCSPRSGDLSVYWYQQSLDQGLQFLIQYYNGEERAKGNILERFSAQQFPDLHSELNLSSLELGDSALYFCASSAAGASYEQYFGPGTRLTVT.

The chain joins TRBV3-1 (or the pseudogene TRBV3-2) to TRBJ2-7; TRBD2 matches at 11 bases. The ends lost 5 bases at V and 6 bases at J; junction bases unmatched: 6. Germline V gene sequence: CDR1 LGHDT, CDR2 YNNKEL (reference sequence). The CDR3 covers 14 residues. For the CDR3, the DNA is TGTGCCAGCAGCAACATAGCGGGAGGGGGCGAGCAGTACTTC. Translated: CASSNIAGGGEQYF.

This chain connects TRBV9 to TRBJ2-1, with 9 bases that match TRBD2. This CDR3 comprises 16 residues. Germline V gene data show CDR1 as SGDLS and CDR2 as YYNGEE. After removal of 0 bases from V and 4 bases from J, the junction contained 5 bases not matched to a gene. Written as DNA, the CDR3 is TGTGCCAGCAGCGTAGGATTAGCGGGAGCATACAATGAGCAGTTCTTC. This translates into CASSVGLAGAYNEQFF.

This chain uses TRBV19 with TRBJ1-2; no firm D call. From germline, CDR1 is LNHDA and CDR2 SQIVND (reference sequence). V lost 2 bases, J lost 7 bases, and 11 bases lay in between. This CDR3 region has 13 residues. CDR3 DNA sequence: TGTGCCAGTAGTATACTCAGAGGTGTTGGCTACACCTTC. Its translation is CASSILRGVGYTF.

The V call is TRBV2, the J call TRBJ2-2; perhaps D is TRBD1 or TRBD2 (5 bases each). Trimming stripped 9 bases from V and 8 bases from J, with 13 bases between. Looked up from germline, CDR1 is SNHLY and CDR2 is FYNNEI. The CDR3 is made up of 12 amino acids. The CDR3, as DNA: TGTGCCAGTGGGATGGGGACGGGGGAGCTGTTTTTT. It yields the protein CASGMGTGELFF.

The chain joins TRBV5-1 to TRBJ1-6; D gene ambiguous. Looked up from germline, CDR1 is SGHRS and CDR2 is YFSETQ. V was trimmed by 4 bases and J by 8 bases, leaving 16 bases between them. The CDR3 spans 15 residues. The CDR3 loop reads CASSPGSRFYSPLHF. CDR3 bases: TGCGCCAGCAGCCCCGGGTCTCGATTTTATTCACCCCTCCACTTT.

The V call is TRBV7-2, the J call TRBJ1-1; D gene unclear. Trimming took off 1 base at V and 5 bases at J, with 14 bases between the two ends. The CDR3 has 15 amino acids. CDR1 and CDR2 (germline): SGHTA, FQGNSA. The CDR3 protein is CASSLGVRYGTEAFF. CDR3 DNA sequence: TGTGCCAGCAGCTTAGGGGTTAGGTATGGGACTGAAGCTTTCTTT.

V and J are TRBV19 and TRBJ1-5; 7 bases are a match to TRBD1. The germline V gene has CDR1 LNHDA and CDR2 SQIVND (reference sequence). The CDR3 has 17 residues. Trimming took 5 bases from V and 4 from J; bases not matched to a gene: 14. The CDR3 coding sequence is TGTGCCAGTAGTTGGGTCCCAGCCGGGACAGCAAATCAGCCCCAGCATTTT. This encodes CASSWVPAGTANQPQHF.

This rearrangement joins TRBV7-2 to TRBJ2-5; 7 bases fit TRBD2. J was trimmed by 4 bases and V by 1 base; bases with no gene match: 6. Per germline, CDR1 SGHTA and CDR2 FQGNSA. CDR3 length: 15 residues. CDR3 bases: TGTGCCAGCAGCTTAGGGCGAGGGACTACAGAGACCCAGTACTTC. Translated, it gives CASSLGRGTTETQYF.

In nucleotides, the CDR3 is TGCGCCAGCAGCCAAGGAGTTAGTGGGATTTACGAGCAGTACTTC. Residues: CASSQGVSGIYEQYF. The chain joins TRBV4-1 to TRBJ2-7; no reliable D call. The germline CDR1 and CDR2 sequences are MGHRA and YSYEKL. Trimming stripped 1 base from V and 4 bases from J, with 14 bases between. The length of the CDR3 is 15 residues.

The chain is built from TRBV4-2 and TRBJ1-2; possibly TRBD1 for D (6 bases). The CDR3 is made up of 16 amino acids. Germline V gene sequence: CDR1 LGHNA, CDR2 YNFKEQ. Trimming left V 5 bases short and J 4 bases short, with 20 bases between. The CDR3 DNA reads as TGTGCCAGCAGCTTGGGGGGGGGCCGGACCGGCTATGGCTACACCTTC. Its translation: CASSLGGGRTGYGYTF.

V is TRBV5-4 and J is TRBJ2-1; 8 nucleotides line up with TRBD1. From germline, CDR1 is SGHNT and CDR2 YYREEE (reference sequence). The J segment lost 9 bases and the V segment lost 0 bases, leaving 11 bases of the junction unmatched. The CDR3 is 16 amino acids. CDR3 region: CASSLVGGQGRGEQFF. CDR3 in DNA: TGTGCCAGCAGCTTGGTAGGCGGACAGGGTAGGGGTGAGCAGTTCTTC.

The chain has TRBV7-9 and TRBJ1-1; D might be TRBD1 (6 bases). The germline V gene encodes CDR1 SEHNR and CDR2 FQNEAQ (reference sequence). V was cut by 11 bases and J by 0 bases, with 16 bases left in between. This CDR3 comprises 14 residues. In nucleotides, the CDR3 is TGTGCCTGCCGAGTCGGACAGCTGAACACTGAAGCTTTCTTT. Translation gives CACRVGQLNTEAFF.

The V call is TRBV9, the J call TRBJ2-5; 7 positions agree with TRBD2. Germline values: CDR1 SGDLS, CDR2 YYNGEE. This CDR3 spans 15 amino acids. V lost 3 bases, J lost 3 bases, and 8 bases stayed unmatched. The CDR3 loop reads CASSGDGRREETQYF. Here the CDR3 DNA reads TGTGCCAGCAGCGGGGACGGGAGGAGGGAAGAGACCCAGTACTTC.